Below are 30 T cell receptor beta chains sequenced from a single sample in a study of T cells in Graves' hyperthyroidism and ophthalmopathy. Amplification yielded TCR beta CDR3 regions, with RNA transcripts as the source. The TCR CDR3 first-round RT-PCR relied on the HTBI primer set. One entry per CDR3 protein results from TCRdb running MiXCR on the multiplex PCR reads. Of around 530,000 distinct CDR3 sequences listed, about 15% are singletons. The specimen sequenced was blood. All receptors come from a woman aged 18-29 years with Graves' ophthalmopathy.

J is TRBJ2-1 and V is TRBV27; D perhaps matches TRBD2 (7 bases). This CDR3 is built from 17 residues. The V gene lost 1 base and the J gene lost 8 bases, with 21 bases spanning the gap. Germline CDR1 reads MNHEY; CDR2 reads SMNVEV (reference sequence). CDR3 protein: CASSLLAGAVEAHEQFF. CDR3 in DNA: TGTGCCAGCAGTTTATTGGCGGGGGCCGTAGAGGCTCATGAGCAGTTCTTC.

This clonotype was recorded many times. V is TRBV3-1 and J is TRBJ1-3, with D uncertain. Between the trimmed V and J ends, which lost 1 base and 2 bases, there was a span of 6 bases. The CDR3 spans 14 residues. In germline, CDR1 is LGHDT, CDR2 YNNKEL (reference sequence). The CDR3 reads CASSQGEAGNTIYF. CDR3 in DNA: TGTGCCAGCAGCCAAGGGGAGGCTGGAAACACCATATATTTT.

To note about this clonotype: One junction end does not reproduce the germline sequence, and a read error may be involved. The DNA of the CDR3 is TGCGCCAGCAACCTCAACGGGGAGACCCAGTACTTC. This gives the protein CASNLNGETQYF. The rearrangement uses TRBV7-3 and TRBJ2-5, with D hard to call. The germline V gene encodes CDR1 SGHTA and CDR2 FQGTGA. The length of the CDR3 is 12 residues. The full variable domain, with the rest looked up from reference TRBV7-3 and TRBJ2-5, is GAGVSQTPSNKVTEKGKYVELRCDPISGHTALYWYRQSLGQGPEFLIYFQGTGAADDSGLPNDRFFAVRPEGSVSTLKIQRTERGDSAVYLCASNLNGETQYFGPGTRLLVL.

The chain combines TRBV28 with TRBJ1-3; 9 bases map to TRBD1. The CDR3 totals 20 residues. Per the germline V gene, CDR1 is MDHEN and CDR2 is SYDVKM. Germline trimming cut 6 bases from V and 7 bases from J; bases unmatched to any gene: 25. The CDR3 spells CASSSSGTGISLSGSNTIYF. CDR3 bases: TGTGCCAGCAGCTCTTCCGGGACAGGGATTTCACTTAGCGGGTCCAACACCATATATTTT.

This clonotype was observed at least ten times. The V and J genes are TRBV6-1 and TRBJ1-5, with 7 nucleotides matching TRBD1. Germline lookup yields CDR1 MNHNS and CDR2 SASEGT. J was trimmed by 5 bases and V by 8 bases; bases with no gene match: 6. The CDR3 length is 13 residues. The CDR3 loop reads CASFKGGYQPQHF. In DNA form, the CDR3 reads TGTGCCAGCTTTAAAGGGGGCTATCAGCCCCAGCATTTT.

The V and J genes are TRBV25-1 and TRBJ2-1; D remains unclear. V was cut by 1 base and J by 0 bases, with 7 bases left in between. Germline V gene data show CDR1 as MGHDK and CDR2 as SYGVNS. The CDR3 contains 15 residues. The CDR3 region has the DNA TGTGCCAGCAGTGAATCTAGGGTCTCCTACAATGAGCAGTTCTTC. Its protein product is CASSESRVSYNEQFF. Using reference TRBV25-1 and TRBJ2-1 for the parts outside the CDR3, the full variable domain is EADIYQTPRYLVIGTGKKITLECSQTMGHDKMYWYQQDPGMELHLIHYSYGVNSTEKGDLSSESTVSRIRTEHFPLTLESARPSHTSQYLCASSESRVSYNEQFFGPGTRLTVL.

V usage is TRBV3-1 and J usage is TRBJ2-1; tentatively, D is TRBD2 (5 bases). Trimming removed 2 bases from V and 8 bases from J, with 19 bases in between. This CDR3 comprises 16 residues. Germline CDR1 reads LGHDT; CDR2 reads YNNKEL (reference sequence). The DNA of the CDR3 is TGTGCCAGCAGCCAACGAGTACCGGGAAGGGCTTATGAGCAGTTCTTC. This gives the protein CASSQRVPGRAYEQFF.

Notes on this clonotype: This may stem from a read error, because a much larger clone lies one nucleotide away. V and J are TRBV9 and TRBJ2-1; D may be TRBD1 or TRBD2 (5 bases each). Per germline, CDR1 SGDLS and CDR2 YYNGEE. Trimming shortened V by 3 bases and J by 10 bases, and 20 bases separated the two germline ends. The CDR3 runs to 15 residues. The CDR3 nucleotides are TGTGCCAGCAGCGACTTCGGGACCCGAACATCCGAGCAGTTCTTC. Encoded protein: CASSDFGTRTSEQFF.

The V and J genes are TRBV15 and TRBJ2-3; D ambiguous. The germline gives CDR1 LNHNV, CDR2 YYDKDF (reference sequence). Trimming removed 1 base from V and 8 bases from J, with 13 bases in between. The CDR3 is made up of 14 amino acids. CDR3 protein: CATSRGPFTGTQYF. DNA of the CDR3: TGTGCCACCAGCAGAGGCCCCTTCACGGGTACGCAGTATTTT.

Many counts were recorded for this clonotype. V gene TRBV9 combines with J gene TRBJ2-5; 8 bases fit TRBD1. The trim removed 4 bases at V and 5 bases at J, leaving 4 bases unmatched. CDR3 size: 13 residues. The germline CDR1 and CDR2 sequences are SGDLS and YYNGEE. CDR3 sequence (DNA): TGTGCCAGCAGCATGACAGGGGTTGAGACCCAGTACTTC. Translation gives CASSMTGVETQYF.

This clonotype came up many times. This sequence joins TRBV27 and TRBJ1-2; D might be TRBD1 (5 bases). The CDR3 length is 16 residues. V lost 1 base to trimming and J lost 5 bases, with 17 bases between them. Germline CDR1 reads MNHEY; CDR2 reads SMNVEV (reference sequence). The CDR3 loop reads CASSLWGDGPGYGYTF. DNA for the CDR3: TGTGCCAGCAGTTTATGGGGGGATGGGCCAGGATATGGCTACACCTTC.

This clonotype was observed at least ten times. The chain uses TRBV2 and TRBJ1-1; D remains unclear. Germline lookup yields CDR1 SNHLY and CDR2 FYNNEI. The CDR3 length is 12 residues. Trimming removed 4 bases from V and 7 bases from J, with 10 bases in between. CDR3 protein: CASSGGDIEAFF. Written as DNA, the CDR3 is TGTGCCAGCAGTGGAGGAGATATTGAAGCTTTCTTT.

This clonotype was counted between two and nine times. The V call is TRBV12-3 or TRBV12-4, the J call TRBJ2-1, with D hard to call. The length of the CDR3 is 15 residues. With 6 bases removed from V and 3 bases from J, the gap between germline ends came to 15 bases. The CDR3 DNA reads TGTGCCAGCAGCAACACATCAAAGGGCTACAATGAGCAGTTCTTC. Amino acids: CASSNTSKGYNEQFF.

In its sample, this clonotype was seen many times. This chain uses TRBV12-3 or TRBV12-4 with TRBJ1-2, with 10 bases matching TRBD1. J was trimmed by 2 bases and V by 5 bases; bases with no gene match: 5. The CDR3 totals 15 residues. The CDR3 sequence is CASSVPGQGNYGYTF. In nucleotides, the CDR3 is TGTGCCAGCAGTGTACCGGGACAGGGGAACTATGGCTACACCTTC.

This clonotype was found many times. J is TRBJ2-7 and V is TRBV7-6, with D possibly TRBD1 on 6 matching bases. This CDR3 spans 14 amino acids. The V gene lost 2 bases and the J gene lost 2 bases, with 10 bases spanning the gap. Germline CDR1 SGHVS, CDR2 FNYEAQ. The CDR3 DNA is TGTGCCAGCAGCTTACGGGACACTACCTACGAGCAGTACTTC. This translates into CASSLRDTTYEQYF.

Points on this clonotype: A much larger clone lies one base from this, so it may be a read error. The chain links TRBV12-3 or TRBV12-4 to TRBJ1-4, with TRBD1 matching over 12 bases. The CDR3 has 14 amino acids. The CDR3 DNA sequence: TGTGCCAGCAGATCTGGGACAGGGGGCGAAAAACTGCTTTTT. Protein: CASRSGTGGEKLLF.

The chain recombines TRBV29-1 with TRBJ2-7, with D possibly being TRBD1 (5 bases). The CDR3 spans 12 residues. Germline V lookup: CDR1 SQVTM, CDR2 ANQGSEA. Trimming cost V 7 bases and J 1 base, with 11 bases left between them. Written as DNA, the CDR3 is TGCAGCGCCCGGACATATTCCTACGAGCAGTACTTC. It codes for CSARTYSYEQYF.

This clonotype showed up many times. V and J are TRBV20-1 and TRBJ1-1; 7 bases agree with TRBD1. Germline lookup yields CDR1 DFQATT and CDR2 SNEGSKA (reference sequence). CDR3 length: 13 residues. Germline trimming cut 4 bases from V and 1 base from J; bases unmatched to any gene: 3. The CDR3 reads CSAKGAENTEAFF. The CDR3, as DNA: TGCAGTGCTAAGGGGGCAGAGAACACTGAAGCTTTCTTT.

This chain joins TRBV20-1 and TRBJ1-1; TRBD1 is a possible D gene (6 bases). Trimming stripped 5 bases from V and 11 bases from J, with 24 bases between. The CDR3 contains 14 residues. Germline V lookup: CDR1 DFQATT, CDR2 SNEGSKA (reference sequence). The DNA of the CDR3 is TGCAGTGCTCCCAAAGCGGGCAGGGGAGAGATGGCTTTCTTT. Encoded protein: CSAPKAGRGEMAFF.

The J gene is TRBJ1-1, the V gene TRBV6-6; D is ambiguous. This CDR3 spans 12 amino acids. CDR1 is MNHNY and CDR2 is SVGAGI in the germline V gene (reference sequence). Trimming took off 6 bases at V and 10 bases at J, with 15 bases between the two ends. DNA of the CDR3: TGTGCCAGCAGCCTAGACCGTCCGGGAGCTTTCTTT. Its translation is CASSLDRPGAFF.

The chain employs TRBV5-5 and TRBJ1-2, with D possibly being TRBD1 (6 bases). CDR3 length: 19 residues. Trimming took off 3 bases at V and 7 bases at J, with 31 bases between the two ends. The V gene's germline CDR1 is SGHKS and CDR2 YYEKEE (reference sequence). The CDR3 nucleotides read TGTGCCAGCAGCTCCGCATATCGACCCCCGGGACAAGAGATGGGTGGCTACACCTTC. Translating it yields CASSSAYRPPGQEMGGYTF.

This clonotype was recorded at least ten times. At one of its ends the junction is not consistent with the germline gene, which may arise from a read error. This sequence joins TRBV5-1 and TRBJ2-7; the D is unclear. Germline loops: CDR1 SGHRS, CDR2 YFSETQ. This CDR3 has 14 amino acids. This CDR3 reads CASSLGGGVYEQYF. DNA for the CDR3: TGTGCCAGCAGCTTAGGTGGTGGGGTCTACGAGCAGTACTTC.

At least ten counts were recorded for this clonotype. This chain links TRBV7-2 with TRBJ1-2; perhaps TRBD1 as D (6 bases). The CDR3 has 14 amino acids. CDR1 is SGHTA, CDR2 FQGNSA, per germline. Trimming removed 2 bases at V and 3 bases at J, with 10 bases between. The CDR3 loop is CASSLLPGDYGYTF. Here the CDR3 DNA reads TGTGCCAGCAGCTTATTGCCAGGGGACTATGGCTACACCTTC.

This clonotype was seen more than once but under ten times. This chain uses TRBV4-3 with TRBJ2-1, with 12 bases identical to TRBD2. Germline V gives CDR1 LGHNA, CDR2 YSLEER. The CDR3 runs 19 residues. J lost 7 bases, V lost 0 bases, and 13 bases had no gene match. In DNA, the CDR3 is TGCGCCAGCAGCCAAGATCTGAAGACTAGCGGGAGCATAGGGAATGAGCAGTTCTTC. As protein: CASSQDLKTSGSIGNEQFF.

This clonotype was recorded many times. The chain has TRBV6-1 and TRBJ1-6, with 8 bases lining up with TRBD1. Per the germline V gene, CDR1 is MNHNS and CDR2 is SASEGT. The CDR3 runs to 15 residues. Trimming cost V 7 bases and J 7 bases; bases outside gene matches: 9. The CDR3 protein is CASTALQGANSPLHF. In DNA form, the CDR3 reads TGTGCCAGCACCGCGCTGCAGGGGGCGAATTCACCCCTCCACTTT.

The chain links TRBV4-1 to TRBJ1-5; TRBD1 might be the D (6 bases). CDR3 length: 15 residues. The V gene's germline CDR1 is MGHRA and CDR2 YSYEKL. The V end lost 2 bases, the J end lost 5 bases, and 13 bases lay between the germline ends. The CDR3 loop is CASSQWQQGDQPQHF. The CDR3 DNA reads as TGCGCCAGCAGCCAATGGCAACAGGGAGATCAGCCCCAGCATTTT.

On this clonotype itself: An end of the junction differs from the germline gene, which may be a read error. The gene calls are TRBV6-1 and TRBJ2-1; tentative D call: TRBD2 (5 bases). Germline V lookup: CDR1 MNHNS, CDR2 SASEGT. The CDR3 is 17 residues long. The CDR3 DNA sequence: TGTGCCAGCAGTGAAACCGGGCGGGCTAGCTCCTACAATGAGCGGTTCTTC. It translates to CASSETGRASSYNERFF.

V gene TRBV7-2 combines with J gene TRBJ2-3, with D uncertain. Trimming cost V 2 bases and J 0 bases, with 9 bases left between them. This CDR3 contains 15 residues. Germline CDR1 is SGHTA and CDR2 is FQGNSA. In DNA, the CDR3 is TGTGCCAGCAGCTTACACGGATCTAGCACAGATACGCAGTATTTT. Translating it yields CASSLHGSSTDTQYF. Using reference TRBV7-2 and TRBJ2-3 for the parts outside the CDR3, the full variable domain is GAGVSQSPSNKVTEKGKDVELRCDPISGHTALYWYRQSLGQGLEFLIYFQGNSAPDKSGLPSDRFSAERTGGSVSTLTIQRTQQEDSAVYLCASSLHGSSTDTQYFGPGTRLTVL.

This clonotype came up many times. The CDR3, as DNA: TGTGCCAGCAGACCCAGTTATGGGGCAGATACGCAGTATTTT. The encoded protein is CASRPSYGADTQYF. The rearrangement uses TRBV6-1 and TRBJ2-3; no clear D gene. Trimming pared 6 bases from V and 4 bases from J, leaving 14 bases between. The CDR3 totals 14 residues. CDR1 is MNHNS and CDR2 is SASEGT in the germline V gene.

This clonotype was detected many times. The chain recombines TRBV12-3 or TRBV12-4 with TRBJ2-7; 7 bases agree with TRBD1. CDR3 length: 14 amino acids. V was pared by 4 bases and J by 6 bases, with 9 bases of the junction left unmatched. The DNA for the CDR3 is TGTGCCAGCAGTTCCTCTATTACAGGGGTCGAGCAGTACTTC. This codes for CASSSSITGVEQYF.